This T cell receptor (beta chain) is drawn from a study of blood T cell repertoires in COVID-19. Looking at the study overall: Samples taken during acute and convalescent COVID-19 were collected in the United States, Italy and Spain. The analysed material was cDNA or gDNA that came from T cells, B-cell-depleted T cells, or PBMCs.

Original processing methods: The assay estimated nucleated cells by amplifying reference gene primers. TCRdb's copy holds only in-frame clones and misses some; the assay was immunoSEQ multiplex PCR. The V and J calls and the clone size are those of that table, but D and trimming were determined from the DNA. Of just under 20,000 clones in the sample, about 88% were seen once. The specimen sequenced was peripheral blood. This receptor was obtained from a human donor with active COVID-19. The donor label of this sample is uncertain.

The CDR3, as DNA: TGTGCCAGCAGCTGGGGGACTAGCGGCGGTCGACAAGAGACCCAGTACTTC. Translated: CASSWGTSGGRQETQYF. The genes are TRBV5-5 and TRBJ2-5; 11 bases agree with TRBD2. The J segment lost 2 bases and the V segment lost 3 bases, leaving 9 bases of the junction unmatched. This CDR3 is built from 17 residues. Germline loops: CDR1 SGHKS, CDR2 YYEKEE (reference sequence).